This T cell receptor (beta chain) was observed in a study of identical twins. Study observations and caveats: Researchers reported excess low generation probability among twin-shared out-of-frame alpha sequences. Twin sharing of out-of-frame TCR alpha was underestimated by models in monozygotic pairs. The abundant beta clonotypes from cord blood had fewer insertions, and memory repertoires had none of this.

Germline CDR1 MGHDK, CDR2 SYGVNS. This CDR3 contains 18 residues. Trimming removed 1 base at V and 1 base at J, with 16 bases between. TCRdb re-called the 5' RACE reads with MiXCR, one entry per CDR3 protein. The sample has 690,000 or so distinct CDR3 sequences, roughly 6% seen once. This clonotype was detected a few times. Its target is not known. The rearrangement uses TRBV25-1 and TRBJ2-2; D is possibly TRBD1 (6 bases). This clonotype was sampled from a man aged 18 to 35 in good health. Sequenced material: naive T cells sorted from blood. CDR3 coding DNA: TGTGCCAGCAGTGAATTAGGTGGGGGCATGGGGAACACCGGGGAGCTGTTTTTT. This translates into CASSELGGGMGNTGELFF.